This is a list of T cell receptor beta chains from one sample in a study of blood T cell repertoires in COVID-19. Assay used: immunoSEQ multiplex PCR; TCRdb lists only in-frame clones, some missing. Altogether a few hundred thousand clones are present, roughly 89% being singletons, with the ten largest covering approximately 9%. The source material was PBMCs or T cells enriched from blood (not recorded which). The receptors were sampled from a man aged 35 to 55 who had recovered from COVID-19. Each CDR3 is given without its conserved first and last residue. Each record gives: V gene, clone size, CDR3 length, CDR3 protein. Only some rows state a clone size, as once, few, many or a class for expanded clones.

TRBV3-1/TRBV3-2 | NA | 19 | ASSQDPGLAGISSGANVLT
TRBV28 | few | 12 | ASSLYRDSYEQY
TRBV4-2 | NA | 13 | ASSQDWGGGDTQY
TRBV4-1 | few | 15 | ASSQEQGILAKNIQY
TRBV27 | NA | 21 | ASSSYPTILGDRGRFGGQPQH
TRBV4-2 | NA | 12 | ASSQWAAKNIQY
TRBV6-5 | NA | 12 | ASSYSQGALGYT
TRBV18 | NA | 13 | ASSESGGLSYEQY
TRBV5-5 | NA | 13 | ASSLNQVGRGELF
TRBV11-3 | NA | 13 | ASSFDRGMNTEAF